This passage covers 7 T cell receptor beta chains from one sample sequenced in a study of blood T cell repertoires in COVID-19. Libraries were prepared by immunoSEQ multiplex PCR; TCRdb keeps only in-frame clonotypes and omits some of them. The sample consists of tens of thousands of clones, 60% to 80% of them appearing once. The sequenced sample was peripheral blood. The receptors here all came from a woman in her sixties or seventies with acute or convalescent COVID-19.

The CDR3: CASSFDGGITDTQYF. The CDR3 DNA is TGTGCCAGCAGCTTCGACGGAGGTATCACAGATACGCAGTATTTT. The chain combines TRBV5-5 with TRBJ2-3; TRBD2 is a possible D gene (5 bases). Germline assignment: CDR1 SGHKS and CDR2 YYEKEE (reference sequence). Trimming stripped 2 bases from V and 2 bases from J, with 12 bases between. CDR3 length: 15 residues.

The chain has TRBV11-2 and TRBJ2-1; the D gene is possibly TRBD2 (5 bases). The germline gives CDR1 SGHAT, CDR2 FQNNGV. Trimming took 8 bases from V and 10 from J, leaving 18 bases between them. The CDR3 totals 13 residues. This CDR3 is CASGLEPRAEQFF. The CDR3 DNA reads TGTGCCAGCGGACTGGAGCCGCGAGCGGAGCAGTTCTTC.

The chain joins TRBV19 to TRBJ2-2, with a weak D call TRBD1 (6 bases). V was cut by 7 bases and J by 5 bases, with 14 bases left in between. This CDR3 is built from 14 residues. Germline values: CDR1 LNHDA, CDR2 SQIVND (reference sequence). The CDR3 region is CASIRTALTGELFF. DNA for the CDR3: TGTGCCAGTATCAGGACAGCCTTAACCGGGGAGCTGTTTTTT.

The chain employs TRBV5-8 and TRBJ1-2, with 7 bases lining up with TRBD1. This CDR3 has 18 amino acids. Germline CDR1 reads SGHTS; CDR2 reads YDEGEE. J lost 5 bases, V lost 0 bases, and 16 bases had no gene match. CDR3 sequence reads: CASSLDRGLSTSAYGYTF. The CDR3, as DNA: TGTGCCAGCAGCTTGGACAGGGGCTTATCTACGTCTGCTTATGGCTACACCTTC.

This sequence joins TRBV19 and TRBJ2-1; unclear D gene. The CDR3 has 15 residues. CDR1 is LNHDA, CDR2 SQIVND, per germline (reference sequence). The V gene lost 0 bases and the J gene lost 5 bases, with 11 bases spanning the gap. For the CDR3, the DNA is TGTGCCAGTAGTATAGACTCAGCTGGAGACAATGAGCAGTTCTTC. Translating it yields CASSIDSAGDNEQFF.

The CDR3 DNA is TGTGCCAGCAGCTTTAGCTCCTACAATGAGCAGTTCTTC. Its protein is CASSFSSYNEQFF. The chain recombines TRBV7-3 with TRBJ2-1; D uncertain. There are 13 residues in the CDR3. Germline V gives CDR1 SGHTA, CDR2 FQGTGA. V lost 3 bases to trimming and J lost 0 bases, with 3 bases between them.

This sequence joins TRBV27 and TRBJ2-2, with a weak D call TRBD1 (6 bases). V was cut by 5 bases and J by 5 bases, with 18 bases left in between. This CDR3 comprises 16 residues. Germline CDR1 MNHEY, CDR2 SMNVEV (reference sequence). The CDR3: CASSLLRGGRTGELFF. Written as DNA, the CDR3 is TGTGCCAGCAGTCTTCTCAGGGGCGGTAGGACCGGGGAGCTGTTTTTT.